Below, 18 T cell receptor beta chains from the same sample are listed, as sequenced in a study of vaccination and CD4 T cells after COVID-19. These receptors' antigens are unknown. The assay that was used to sequence DNA from cultured CD4+ T cells was the Oncomine TCR Beta short-read assay. TCRdb itself ran the PCR reads through MiXCR, one entry per CDR3 protein. The sample carries fewer than 20,000 distinct CDR3 sequences, around 73% recorded once. The treatment here: roughly 10-day PBMC culture with coronavirus spike peptide pools or control peptides (ViraFEST assay). Sequencing was done on a sample of CD4+ T cells from blood, cultured in vitro. The receptor source for this set is a human donor who had recovered from COVID-19.

The rearrangement joins TRBV20-1 to TRBJ2-7, with D hard to call. Trimming removed 3 bases from V and 3 bases from J, with 9 bases in between. In germline, CDR1 is DFQATT, CDR2 SNEGSKA (reference sequence). The CDR3 totals 12 residues. CDR3: CSASRRSYEQYF. The CDR3 DNA reads as TGCAGTGCTAGTCGGCGGAGCTACGAGCAGTACTTC.

The chain joins TRBV2 to TRBJ1-5; perhaps TRBD1 as D (5 bases). Germline CDR1 reads SNHLY; CDR2 reads FYNNEI. CDR3 length: 12 residues. V shed 5 bases and J shed 7 bases, with 9 bases lying between them. CDR3 sequence: CASSRDGQPQHF. The CDR3 DNA reads TGTGCCAGCAGTAGGGACGGACAGCCCCAGCATTTT.

The genes are TRBV20-1 and TRBJ1-2; a weak D match, TRBD1 (6 bases). The V end lost 0 bases, the J end lost 5 bases, and 22 bases lay between the germline ends. The CDR3 is 17 residues long. CDR1 and CDR2 from the germline V gene are DFQATT and SNEGSKA (reference sequence). Written as DNA, the CDR3 is TGCAGTGCTAGAGATTGGGGGGGCGTCTTTCCGCAATATGGCTACACCTTC. Translated, it gives CSARDWGGVFPQYGYTF.

The chain recombines TRBV6-1 with TRBJ2-7; 16 bases agree with TRBD2. Germline CDR1 and CDR2: MNHNS and SASEGT. Losses at the gene ends were 7 bases for V and 3 bases for J; bases not matched to a gene: 9. The CDR3 extends over 17 amino acids. The CDR3 loop reads CASTPGLAGGLVYEQYF. The CDR3 DNA reads TGTGCCAGCACCCCGGGACTAGCGGGAGGGTTGGTCTACGAGCAGTACTTC.

The rearrangement joins TRBV7-9 to TRBJ2-7; the D gene is possibly TRBD2 (5 bases). The CDR3 has 17 residues. From germline, CDR1 is SEHNR and CDR2 FQNEAQ (reference sequence). Trimming took off 5 bases at V and 9 bases at J, with 29 bases between the two ends. CDR3 sequence (DNA): TGTGCCAGCAGCCCCGTCCGGTCGAGGGAACGTCTACGAGGGCAGTACTTC. Encoded protein: CASSPVRSRERLRGQYF.

This clonotype was detected a few times. This chain links TRBV20-1 with TRBJ2-7; D perhaps matches TRBD2 (5 bases). This CDR3 comprises 16 residues. Per germline, CDR1 DFQATT and CDR2 SNEGSKA (reference sequence). Trimming pared 5 bases from V and 1 base from J, leaving 21 bases between. The CDR3 bases are TGCAGTGCTCCCGCCTCGGGCAGGACTTTATCCTACGAGCAGTACTTC. Its protein is CSAPASGRTLSYEQYF.

The chain combines TRBV5-4 with TRBJ2-5, with 13 bases matching TRBD2. The length of the CDR3 is 17 residues. Looked up from germline, CDR1 is SGHNT and CDR2 is YYREEE (reference sequence). V shed 1 base, J shed 5 bases, and the junction held 8 bases outside the gene matches. The CDR3 nucleotides read TGTGCCAGCAGCTTGCGCCGGACTAGCGGGAGAGGTGAGACCCAGTACTTC. Amino acids: CASSLRRTSGRGETQYF. Full variable domain (remainder filled in from reference TRBV5-4 and TRBJ2-5): ETGVTQSPTHLIKTRGQQVTLRCSSQSGHNTVSWYQQALGQGPQFIFQYYREEENGRGNFPPRFSGLQFPNYSSELNVNALELDDSALYLCASSLRRTSGRGETQYFGPGTRLLVL.

This clonotype is medium-sized. The chain is built from TRBV19 and TRBJ1-5, with 8 bases fitting TRBD1. CDR3 length: 15 amino acids. Per the germline V gene, CDR1 is LNHDA and CDR2 is SQIVND (reference sequence). Trimming cost V 6 bases and J 5 bases; bases outside gene matches: 9. In DNA form, the CDR3 reads TGTGCCAGTAGCCAGGACAGGGTCGCGTATCAGCCCCAGCATTTT. It is translated as CASSQDRVAYQPQHF.

This sequence joins TRBV6-5 and TRBJ2-3; weak D call: TRBD1 (5 bases). V was shortened by 2 bases and J by 2 bases, with 20 bases between the two germline ends. The CDR3 runs to 18 residues. Germline V lookup: CDR1 MNHEY, CDR2 SVGAGI. The CDR3 here is CASSYPESGSQDTDTQYF. CDR3 bases: TGTGCCAGCAGTTACCCGGAATCTGGGTCACAGGACACAGATACGCAGTATTTT.

This clonotype is medium-sized by share. This chain links TRBV14 with TRBJ1-1; D perhaps matches TRBD1 (6 bases). Trimming shortened V by 4 bases and J by 1 base, and 7 bases separated the two germline ends. The CDR3 totals 13 residues. Germline V lookup: CDR1 SGHDN, CDR2 FVKESK. CDR3 DNA: TGTGCCAGCAGCCGGGGGCGGAACACTGAAGCTTTCTTT. It translates to CASSRGRNTEAFF.

This clonotype has a handful of counts. This chain uses TRBV6-5 with TRBJ1-6; D might be TRBD1 (5 bases). The germline V and J ends were trimmed by 2 bases and 7 bases, with 6 bases remaining between them. CDR3 length equals 13 residues. Germline V CDR1 and CDR2: MNHEY, SVGAGI. The CDR3 DNA reads TGTGCCAGCAGTTACGAGGGGAATTCACCCCTCCACTTT. Protein product: CASSYEGNSPLHF.

The genes are TRBV19 and TRBJ1-5, with no clear D. This CDR3 has 14 residues. In germline, CDR1 is LNHDA, CDR2 SQIVND (reference sequence). Deletions cut 4 bases from V and 10 bases from J, with 17 bases between. The CDR3: CASSTRALSEPQHF. CDR3 DNA sequence: TGTGCCAGTAGTACCCGGGCCCTATCAGAACCCCAGCATTTT.

The chain joins TRBV6-1 to TRBJ1-1, with 8 nucleotides matching TRBD1. V lost 5 bases, J lost 5 bases, and 13 bases stayed unmatched. In germline, CDR1 is MNHNS, CDR2 SASEGT. The CDR3 is made up of 16 amino acids. Written as DNA, the CDR3 is TGTGCCAGCAGTCGTCGACAGGGGAGTTTAGCTACTGAAGCTTTCTTT. It specifies CASSRRQGSLATEAFF.

J is TRBJ1-1 and V is TRBV20-1; no clear D gene. The CDR3 is made up of 14 amino acids. The germline V gene encodes CDR1 DFQATT and CDR2 SNEGSKA (reference sequence). V was cut by 3 bases and J by 1 base, with 12 bases left in between. CDR3 protein: CSARAPIGNTEAFF. CDR3 sequence (DNA): TGCAGTGCTAGGGCCCCAATAGGGAACACTGAAGCTTTCTTT.

The chain carries TRBV19 and TRBJ1-5, with 7 positions matching TRBD1. Germline assignment: CDR1 LNHDA and CDR2 SQIVND (reference sequence). The V gene end was trimmed by 7 bases and the J gene end by 5 bases; junction bases not matched to a gene: 5. The CDR3 contains 13 residues. The CDR3 loop reads CASTRGLDQPQHF. The CDR3 region has the DNA TGTGCCAGTACAAGGGGGCTCGATCAGCCCCAGCATTTT.

The chain employs TRBV7-3 and TRBJ2-1, with TRBD1 as a possible D gene (6 bases). Germline values: CDR1 SGHTA, CDR2 FQGTGA. V lost 4 bases to trimming and J lost 3 bases, with 13 bases between them. The CDR3 contains 15 residues. CDR3 sequence reads: CASSSSTGGYNEQFF. The CDR3 bases are TGTGCCAGCAGCTCCTCGACAGGAGGCTACAATGAGCAGTTCTTC.

This chain connects TRBV19 to TRBJ2-5; 9 nucleotides match TRBD2. Germline V lookup: CDR1 LNHDA, CDR2 SQIVND (reference sequence). CDR3 length: 14 residues. Trimming removed 4 bases from V and 6 bases from J; junction bases left unmatched: 6. The CDR3 DNA reads as TGTGCCAGTAGTAGCGGGAGCGGGAGGAAGACCCAGTACTTC. Translation: CASSSGSGRKTQYF.

The V and J genes are TRBV11-2 and TRBJ2-7; TRBD2 matches 8 bases. The CDR3 has 15 amino acids. Trimming took 5 bases from V and 4 from J; bases not matched to a gene: 10. CDR1 is SGHAT and CDR2 is FQNNGV in the germline V gene. CDR3 loop: CASSPGAAGVYEQYF. The CDR3 DNA sequence: TGTGCCAGCAGCCCTGGCGCAGCGGGAGTTTACGAGCAGTACTTC.